The 4 T cell receptor beta chains below were found in one sample sequenced in a study of T cell responses to AZD1222 COVID-19 vaccine. Some clones are missing from TCRdb's copy, which holds only in-frame ones; the method was immunoSEQ multiplex PCR. The data contain approximately 140,000 clones, more than 85% of them singletons. Sequences were derived from peripheral blood, sampled on day 0 of AZD1222 vaccination. Every receptor here comes from an adult in good health.

The rearrangement uses TRBV5-1 and TRBJ2-5; 9 nucleotides align to TRBD2. Germline CDR1 is SGHRS and CDR2 is YFSETQ. V was pared by 2 bases and J by 5 bases, with 10 bases of the junction left unmatched. There are 16 residues in the CDR3. The CDR3 nucleotides are TGCGCCAGCAGCTTTCTTGGCGGGGGGGCCCGGGAGACCCAGTACTTC. As protein: CASSFLGGGARETQYF.

The CDR3: CASSQPGVDKNIQYF. CDR3 nucleotides: TGCGCCAGCAGCCAGCCGGGAGTGGACAAAAACATTCAGTACTTC. The chain carries TRBV4-1 and TRBJ2-4; TRBD2 might be the D (6 bases). There are 15 residues in the CDR3. Germline loops: CDR1 MGHRA, CDR2 YSYEKL. V was clipped by 3 bases and J by 3 bases, with 12 bases between them.

The chain is built from TRBV6-5 and TRBJ1-1; 10 bases match TRBD1. The CDR3 totals 13 residues. CDR1 MNHEY and CDR2 SVGAGI come from the germline V gene. The ends lost 8 bases at V and 3 bases at J; junction bases unmatched: 3. The CDR3 protein is CASWDRGHTEAFF. The CDR3 bases are TGTGCCAGCTGGGACAGGGGACACACTGAAGCTTTCTTT.

The V gene is TRBV7-8, the J gene TRBJ2-4, with D perhaps matching TRBD1 or TRBD2 (7 bases each). V lost 4 bases and J 0 bases, leaving 16 bases between the germline ends. CDR1 and CDR2 (germline): SGHVS, FQNEAQ. This CDR3 has 17 residues. The CDR3 nucleotides read TGTGCCAGCAGCTCCTCGGGGGGACAGCTAGCCAAAAACATTCAGTACTTC. Translating gives CASSSSGGQLAKNIQYF. The complete variable domain, with remaining parts taken from reference TRBV7-8 and TRBJ2-4, reads GAGVSQSPRYKVAKRGQDVALRCDPISGHVSLFWYQQALGQGPEFLTYFQNEAQLDKSGLPSDRFFAERPEGSVSTLKIQRTQQEDSAVYLCASSSSGGQLAKNIQYFGAGTRLSVL.